The rows below give T cell receptor beta chains drawn from one sample of a study of blood T cell repertoires in COVID-19. The table came from immunoSEQ multiplex PCR; TCRdb's copy has only in-frame clones and leaves some out. The sample has over 150,000 clones, around three quarters seen once. The sequencing sample was made of peripheral blood. The source of these receptors is a man at least 80 years old with acute or convalescent COVID-19. CDR3s include the opening cysteine and the closing phenylalanine or tryptophan. A D gene is named only where the DNA matches it firmly. The size of a clone is reported for some rows only, either as once, few or many, or as a class for expanded clones.

. | 13 | TRBJ1-3 | . | TRBV11-2 | CASSRGEGNTIYF | TGTGCCAGCAGCCGGGGGGAAGGAAACACCATATATTTT
. | 12 | TRBJ2-5 | . | TRBV10-1 | CASRDNQETQYF | TGCGCCAGCAGGGACAACCAAGAGACCCAGTACTTC
. | 14 | TRBJ1-1 | . | TRBV16 | CASSQFAGTTEAFF | TGTGCCAGCAGCCAATTTGCGGGAACCACTGAAGCTTTCTTT
. | 15 | TRBJ2-1 | . | TRBV18 | CASSSDVGGANEQFF | TGTGCCAGCTCATCCGACGTGGGGGGGGCCAATGAGCAGTTCTTC
. | 14 | TRBJ1-2 | TRBD1 | TRBV4-2 | CASSPIGQAGGYTF | TGTGCCAGCAGCCCCATTGGACAGGCGGGTGGCTACACCTTC
once | 12 | TRBJ2-5 | . | TRBV5-4 | CASSHGGETQYF | TGTGCCAGCAGCCATGGGGGGGAGACCCAGTACTTC
many | 18 | TRBJ1-1 | TRBD1 | TRBV7-2 | CASSLRAGTGKLNTEAFF | TGTGCCAGCAGCTTGAGGGCCGGGACAGGGAAACTCAACACTGAAGCTTTCTTT
. | 15 | TRBJ2-2 | TRBD2 | TRBV29-1 | CSATSGTANTGELFF | TGCAGCGCGACTAGCGGGACCGCGAACACCGGGGAGCTGTTTTTT
. | 15 | TRBJ1-2 | TRBD1 | TRBV6-1 | CASSEEPGQPYGYTF | TGTGCCAGCAGTGAAGAGCCGGGACAGCCCTATGGCTACACCTTC
. | 15 | TRBJ1-1 | . | TRBV4-1 | CASSQSRGWNTEAFF | TGCGCCAGCAGCCAGTCGCGGGGGTGGAACACTGAAGCTTTCTTT
. | 12 | TRBJ2-3 | . | TRBV3-1/TRBV3-2 | CASSLSAHEQYF | TGTGCCAGCAGCCTTAGCGCGCACGAGCAGTATTTT
. | 12 | TRBJ1-1 | . | TRBV18 | CASSPDDSEAFF | TGTGCCAGCTCACCTGATGACAGTGAAGCTTTCTTT
. | 15 | TRBJ2-1 | TRBD2 | TRBV5-1 | CASSFVRGEYNEQFF | TGCGCCAGCAGCTTTGTGCGGGGGGAGTACAATGAGCAGTTCTTC
. | 13 | TRBJ1-1 | TRBD1 | TRBV7-9 | CASSPGQGLGAFF | TGTGCCAGCAGCCCCGGACAGGGGCTTGGAGCTTTCTTT
. | 13 | TRBJ2-3 | . | TRBV4-3 | CASSQDRRDTQYF | TGCGCCAGCAGCCAAGATCGCCGGGATACGCAGTATTTT
few | 14 | TRBJ1-3 | . | TRBV7-9 | CASSWTETGNTIYF | TGTGCCAGCAGCTGGACAGAGACTGGAAACACCATATATTTT
. | 13 | TRBJ2-7 | . | TRBV11-3 | CASSHSAGAEQYF | TGTGCCAGCAGCCATTCGGCGGGGGCCGAGCAGTACTTC
. | 17 | TRBJ2-5 | . | TRBV30 | CAWSTQGGGWVEETQYF | TGTGCCTGGAGTACCCAAGGGGGGGGTTGGGTGGAAGAGACCCAGTACTTC
. | 17 | TRBJ2-1 | . | TRBV19 | CASSIQGRALMKNEQFF | TGTGCCAGTAGTATTCAGGGCAGGGCGCTTATGAAGAATGAGCAGTTCTTC
. | 14 | TRBJ2-3 | TRBD1 | TRBV5-1 | CASSGTGRADTQYF | TGCGCCAGCAGCGGGACAGGTCGGGCAGATACGCAGTATTTT
. | 15 | TRBJ2-3 | . | TRBV10-1 | CASSDQAGWTDTQYF | TGCGCCAGCAGTGATCAGGCAGGGTGGACAGATACGCAGTATTTT
. | 14 | TRBJ2-1 | . | TRBV7-2 | CASSLRFANNEQFF | TGTGCCAGCAGCTTGCGCTTCGCTAACAATGAGCAGTTCTTC
. | 15 | TRBJ1-1 | TRBD1 | TRBV2 | CASSGNRGGNTEAFF | TGTGCCAGCAGTGGAAACAGGGGGGGTAACACTGAAGCTTTCTTT
. | 17 | TRBJ1-5 | TRBD1 | TRBV6-2/TRBV6-3 | CASSYRGQGLSNQPQHF | TGTGCCAGCAGTTACCGTGGACAGGGGTTGAGCAATCAGCCCCAGCATTTT
. | 13 | TRBJ1-4 | TRBD1 | TRBV6-6 | CASGWDRREKLFF | TGTGCCAGCGGCTGGGACAGGCGTGAAAAACTGTTTTTT
. | 16 | TRBJ1-2 | TRBD1 | TRBV28 | CASRGQGAVTFHGYTF | TGTGCCAGCAGGGGGCAGGGGGCTGTTACTTTTCATGGCTACACCTTC
. | 19 | TRBJ1-5 | . | TRBV6-4 | CASSEVLRGGYDSNQPQHF | TGTGCCAGCAGTGAAGTTTTGAGGGGGGGTTACGATAGCAATCAGCCCCAGCATTTT
. | 14 | TRBJ1-1 | . | TRBV30 | CAWSGAGGGTEAFF | TGTGCCTGGAGTGGGGCGGGAGGGGGCACTGAAGCTTTCTTT
. | 13 | TRBJ1-1 | . | TRBV7-3 | CASSSGRNTEAFF | TGTGCCAGCAGCTCCGGGAGGAACACTGAAGCTTTCTTT
. | 13 | TRBJ1-1 | . | TRBV10-3 | CASGGVMNTEAFF | TGTGCCTCTGGGGGGGTTATGAACACTGAAGCTTTCTTT
. | 13 | TRBJ2-5 | . | TRBV11-2 | CASRDGVSETQYF | TGTGCCAGCAGAGACGGGGTCAGTGAGACCCAGTACTTC
. | 14 | TRBJ1-2 | . | TRBV19 | CASSPRGWNYGYTF | TGTGCCAGTAGCCCCCGGGGATGGAACTATGGCTACACCTTC
. | 13 | TRBJ1-1 | . | TRBV11-3 | CASRRGMNTEAFF | TGTGCCAGCAGAAGAGGTATGAACACTGAAGCTTTCTTT
once | 14 | TRBJ1-1 | . | TRBV28 | CASSTRTAQAEAFF | TGTGCCAGCAGTACCCGGACAGCCCAGGCTGAAGCTTTCTTT
once | 13 | TRBJ2-3 | TRBD1 | TRBV2 | CASRTGRTDTQYF | TGTGCCAGCCGGACAGGTCGCACAGATACGCAGTATTTT
. | 12 | TRBJ2-5 | . | TRBV29-1 | CSVELPRGAQYF | TGCAGCGTTGAACTACCCCGCGGGGCCCAGTACTTC
. | 15 | TRBJ2-5 | . | TRBV2 | CASSEAERVQETQYF | TGTGCCAGCAGTGAGGCGGAACGGGTACAAGAGACCCAGTACTTC
. | 13 | TRBJ2-2 | TRBD1 | TRBV29-1 | CSVETGYTGELFF | TGCAGCGTTGAGACAGGGTATACCGGGGAGCTGTTTTTT
many | 12 | TRBJ2-1 | TRBD2 | TRBV5-1 | CASSFPSGFPFF | TGCGCCAGCAGCTTCCCTAGCGGGTTCCCGTTCTTC
. | 12 | TRBJ1-6 | . | TRBV19 | CASSIAGSPLHF | TGTGCCAGTAGTATAGCCGGTTCACCCCTCCACTTT
. | 17 | TRBJ1-1 | . | TRBV24-1 | CATSDSTGWGGITEAFF | TGTGCCACCAGTGATTCTACAGGGTGGGGGGGAATCACTGAAGCTTTCTTT
. | 15 | TRBJ2-3 | . | TRBV5-1 | CASSPGTKASDTQYF | TGCGCCAGCAGCCCCGGGACAAAGGCCTCAGATACGCAGTATTTT
. | 15 | TRBJ1-2 | . | TRBV4-1 | CASSIPGQGSYGYTF | TGCGCCAGCAGCATCCCGGGTCAGGGTAGTTATGGCTACACCTTC
. | 10 | TRBJ1-2 | . | TRBV29-1 | CSASGSGYTF | TGCAGCGCCTCGGGATCTGGCTACACCTTC